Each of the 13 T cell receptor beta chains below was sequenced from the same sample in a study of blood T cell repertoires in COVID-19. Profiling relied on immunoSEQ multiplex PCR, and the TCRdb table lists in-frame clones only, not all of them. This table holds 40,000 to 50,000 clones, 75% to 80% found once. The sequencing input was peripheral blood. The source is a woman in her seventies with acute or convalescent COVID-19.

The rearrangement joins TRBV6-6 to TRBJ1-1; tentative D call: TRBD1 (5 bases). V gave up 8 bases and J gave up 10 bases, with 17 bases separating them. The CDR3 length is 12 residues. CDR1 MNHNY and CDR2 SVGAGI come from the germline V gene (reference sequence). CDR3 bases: TGTGCCAGCGGATCTGGTGGGGCTGGAGCTTTCTTT. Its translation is CASGSGGAGAFF.

The CDR3 DNA follows: TGTGCCAGCAGCCCCCAGGGGCCGCGCTTTGAGACCCAGTACTTC. Translating it yields CASSPQGPRFETQYF. The chain has TRBV3-1 (or the pseudogene TRBV3-2) and TRBJ2-5; D might be TRBD1 (6 bases). CDR3 size: 15 residues. Trimming pared 4 bases from V and 5 bases from J, leaving 17 bases between. Germline V gene lookup returns CDR1 LGHDT and CDR2 YNNKEL (reference sequence).

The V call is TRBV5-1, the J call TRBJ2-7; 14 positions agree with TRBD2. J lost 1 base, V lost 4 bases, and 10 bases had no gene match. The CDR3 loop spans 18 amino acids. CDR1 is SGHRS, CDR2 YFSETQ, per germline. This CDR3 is CASSRSTSGRASSYEQYF. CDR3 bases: TGCGCCAGCAGCCGTTCGACTAGCGGGAGGGCCAGTTCCTACGAGCAGTACTTC.

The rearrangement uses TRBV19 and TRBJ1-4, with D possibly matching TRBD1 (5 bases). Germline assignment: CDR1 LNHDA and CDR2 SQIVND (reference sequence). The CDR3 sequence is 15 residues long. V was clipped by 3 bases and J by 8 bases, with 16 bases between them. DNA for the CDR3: TGTGCCAGTAGTATGGAGGGGAACGGCGGGGAAAAACTGTTTTTT. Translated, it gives CASSMEGNGGEKLFF.

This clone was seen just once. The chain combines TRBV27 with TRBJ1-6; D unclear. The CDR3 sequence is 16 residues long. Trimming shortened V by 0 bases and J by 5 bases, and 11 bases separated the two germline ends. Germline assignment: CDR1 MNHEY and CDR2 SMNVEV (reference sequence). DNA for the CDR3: TGTGCCAGCAGTTTATCGGGCAGAATTAATAATTCACCCCTCCACTTT. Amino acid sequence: CASSLSGRINNSPLHF.

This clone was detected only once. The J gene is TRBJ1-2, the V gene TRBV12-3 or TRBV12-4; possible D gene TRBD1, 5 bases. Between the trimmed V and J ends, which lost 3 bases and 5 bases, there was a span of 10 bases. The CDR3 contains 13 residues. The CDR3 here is CASSLGQEYGYTF. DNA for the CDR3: TGTGCCAGCAGTTTGGGGCAGGAGTATGGCTACACCTTC.

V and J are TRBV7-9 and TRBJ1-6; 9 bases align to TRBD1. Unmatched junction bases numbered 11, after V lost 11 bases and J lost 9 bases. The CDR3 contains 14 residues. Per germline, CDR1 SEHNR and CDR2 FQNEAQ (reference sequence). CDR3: CAGNPGQGLSPLHF. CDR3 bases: TGTGCCGGCAACCCGGGACAGGGACTTTCACCCCTCCACTTT.

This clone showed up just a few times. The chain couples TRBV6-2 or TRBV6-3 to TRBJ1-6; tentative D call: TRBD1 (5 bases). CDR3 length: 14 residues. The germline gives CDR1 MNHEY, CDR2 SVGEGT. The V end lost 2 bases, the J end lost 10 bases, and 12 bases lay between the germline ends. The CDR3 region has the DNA TGTGCCAGCAGTTACCTAGGGGTAAGCTCACCCCTCCACTTT. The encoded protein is CASSYLGVSSPLHF.

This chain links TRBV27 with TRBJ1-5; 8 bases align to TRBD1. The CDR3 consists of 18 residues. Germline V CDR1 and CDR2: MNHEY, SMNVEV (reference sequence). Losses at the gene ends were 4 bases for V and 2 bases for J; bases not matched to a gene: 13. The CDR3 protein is CASSSLLQGAGGNQPQHF. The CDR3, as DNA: TGTGCCAGCAGTTCGCTACTCCAGGGGGCCGGGGGCAATCAGCCCCAGCATTTT.

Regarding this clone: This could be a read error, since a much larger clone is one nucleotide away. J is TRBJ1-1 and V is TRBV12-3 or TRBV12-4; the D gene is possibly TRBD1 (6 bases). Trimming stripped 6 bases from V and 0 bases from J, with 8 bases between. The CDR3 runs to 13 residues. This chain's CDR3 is CASSRDMNTEAFF. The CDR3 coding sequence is TGTGCCAGCAGCAGGGACATGAACACTGAAGCTTTCTTT.

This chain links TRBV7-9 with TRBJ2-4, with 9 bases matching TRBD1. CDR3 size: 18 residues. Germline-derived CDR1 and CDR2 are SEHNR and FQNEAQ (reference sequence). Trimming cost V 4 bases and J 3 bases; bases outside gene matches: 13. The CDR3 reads CASSWEAGQGRDKNIQYF. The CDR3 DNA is TGTGCCAGCAGCTGGGAAGCGGGACAGGGCCGAGACAAAAACATTCAGTACTTC.

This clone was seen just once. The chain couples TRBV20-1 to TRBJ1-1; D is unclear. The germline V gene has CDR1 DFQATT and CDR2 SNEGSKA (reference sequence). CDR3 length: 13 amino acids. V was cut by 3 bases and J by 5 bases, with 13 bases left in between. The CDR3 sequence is CSASLGGRTEAFF. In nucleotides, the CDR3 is TGCAGTGCTAGTCTAGGAGGGAGGACTGAAGCTTTCTTT.

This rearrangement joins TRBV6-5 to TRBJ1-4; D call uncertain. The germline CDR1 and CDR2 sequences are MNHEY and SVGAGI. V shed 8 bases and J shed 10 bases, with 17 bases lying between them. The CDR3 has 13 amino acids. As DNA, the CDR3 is TGTGCCAGCCGAGCTTTGTCGGTCCGAAAACTGTTTTTT. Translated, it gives CASRALSVRKLFF.